The sequence of this T cell receptor (beta chain) was determined in a study of T-cell reconstitution after alpha-beta-depleted transplantation in children. Notes on the study in general: A year post-transplant, T-cell counts and diversity derived mostly from newly produced T cells. At day 60, the high TCRbeta diversity found in some patients originated from recipient T cells and thymic progenitors that had survived. Reportedly, only several hundred clones from non-depleted graft cells drove alpha-beta T-cell counts at about two months.

The CDR3 length is 15 residues. From germline, CDR1 is SGHRS and CDR2 YFSETQ. Between the trimmed V and J ends, which lost 0 bases and 0 bases, there was a span of 6 bases. There are many counts of this clonotype. The target antigen is unknown. A TCRbeta library incorporating unique molecular identifiers was prepared. TCRdb used MiXCR to reprocess the PCR reads, holding one entry per CDR3 protein. The sample has about 290,000 distinct CDR3 sequences, almost 8% seen once. The material sequenced was peripheral blood, taken 360 days after TCRalphabeta/CD19-depleted stem cell transplant. The sequence was obtained from a female patient under 10 years old who had a stem cell transplant for Fanconi anemia, so the T cells may come from the graft donor. The rearrangement links TRBV5-1 to TRBJ2-2; unclear D gene. The CDR3 region is CASSLGLTNTGELFF. The CDR3 DNA reads as TGCGCCAGCAGCTTGGGACTTACGAACACCGGGGAGCTGTTTTTT.